Sequencing of this TCR beta chain was carried out in a study of T-cell reconstitution after alpha-beta-depleted transplantation in children. Trimming left V 4 bases short and J 2 bases short, with 12 bases between. The CDR3 runs to 15 residues. Germline CDR1 is MNHEY and CDR2 is SVGAGI. A library of TCRbeta sequences, prepared with unique molecular identifiers, was generated. A single record per CDR3 protein comes from TCRdb applying MiXCR to the PCR reads. Among around 130,000 distinct CDR3 sequences, about 9.6% were seen once, and the ten largest hold about 25%. This material consisted of PBMCs, mostly from graft donor cells, taken 180 days after TCRalphabeta/CD19-depleted stem cell transplant. The genes are TRBV6-5 and TRBJ1-5, with unresolved D. The receptor was derived from a girl under three years old who had a stem cell transplant for combined immunodeficiency, so the T cells may come from the graft donor. This CDR3 reads CASSSPGAGNQPQHF. DNA of the CDR3: TGTGCCAGCAGTTCCCCCGGAGCGGGCAATCAGCCCCAGCATTTT.